One and the same sample provided the 24 T cell receptor beta chains below, sequenced in a study of blood T cell repertoires in COVID-19. Repertoires were generated with immunoSEQ multiplex PCR, while TCRdb's copy carries only in-frame clones and drops some. This table has 200,000 to 250,000 clones, approximately 80% appearing once. Source material: peripheral blood. These receptors were collected from a woman aged 18-35 years with acute or convalescent COVID-19.

Concerning this clone itself: One junction end does not reproduce the germline sequence, and a read error may be involved. This rearrangement joins TRBV6-2 or TRBV6-3 to TRBJ2-3; 8 bases fit TRBD2. CDR1 is MNHEY, CDR2 SVGEGT, per germline. The CDR3 sequence is 17 residues long. The CDR3 reads CTSSLDTSGPSTDTQYF. DNA of the CDR3: TGTACCAGCAGCCTAGATACTAGCGGACCGAGCACAGATACGCAGTATTTT.

This clone showed up just a few times. The J gene is TRBJ1-2, the V gene TRBV7-2; TRBD1 is a possible D gene (6 bases). The CDR3 spans 13 residues. The V and J ends lost 3 bases and 8 bases respectively, with 13 bases between them. Germline values: CDR1 SGHTA, CDR2 FQGNSA. The CDR3 DNA reads TGTGCCAGCAGCTTGCAGGGGCTATGGGGCTACACCTTC. It is translated as CASSLQGLWGYTF.

This clone was counted only a few times. V and J are TRBV18 and TRBJ1-5; D not certain. Trimming shortened V by 5 bases and J by 3 bases, and 8 bases separated the two germline ends. The CDR3 sequence is 13 residues long. CDR1 and CDR2 from the germline V gene are KGHSH and LQKENI. CDR3 region: CASSSGPNQPQHF. The CDR3 nucleotides are TGTGCCAGCTCAAGTGGCCCCAATCAGCCCCAGCATTTT.

This chain joins TRBV19 and TRBJ2-1, with TRBD1 matching over 9 bases. CDR3 length equals 16 residues. Germline trimming cut 7 bases from V and 4 bases from J; bases unmatched to any gene: 11. Looked up from germline, CDR1 is LNHDA and CDR2 is SQIVND (reference sequence). The CDR3 loop reads CASNRRGTGIYNEQFF. DNA for the CDR3: TGTGCCAGTAATCGCCGGGGGACAGGGATTTACAATGAGCAGTTCTTC.

The V call is TRBV5-6, the J call TRBJ1-4; 7 bases are shared with TRBD1. V trimming: 5 bases; J trimming: 7 bases; junction bases outside the gene matches: 8. The CDR3 runs to 14 residues. Germline assignment: CDR1 SGHDT and CDR2 YYEEEE. The CDR3: CASRLTGRGEKLFF. Written as DNA, the CDR3 is TGTGCCAGCAGATTGACAGGGAGGGGTGAAAAACTGTTTTTT. The variable domain in full, with the rest retrieved from reference TRBV5-6 and TRBJ1-4, is DAGVTQSPTHLIKTRGQQVTLRCSPKSGHDTVSWYQQALGQGPQFIFQYYEEEERQRGNFPDRFSGHQFPNYSSELNVNALLLGDSALYLCASRLTGRGEKLFFGSGTQLSVL.

The table lists this clone with a few counts. The V call is TRBV19, the J call TRBJ2-1; D may be TRBD2 (6 bases). The germline V and J ends were trimmed by 3 bases and 5 bases, with 14 bases remaining between them. The length of the CDR3 is 15 residues. The germline gives CDR1 LNHDA, CDR2 SQIVND (reference sequence). CDR3 region: CASSMGLAPNNEQFF. The CDR3, as DNA: TGTGCCAGTAGTATGGGGCTAGCGCCTAACAATGAGCAGTTCTTC. Full variable domain (outside the CDR3, taken from reference TRBV19 and TRBJ2-1): DGGITQSPKYLFRKEGQNVTLSCEQNLNHDAMYWYRQDPGQGLRLIYYSQIVNDFQKGDIAEGYSVSREKKESFPLTVTSAQKNPTAFYLCASSMGLAPNNEQFFGPGTRLTVL.

The gene calls are TRBV4-3 and TRBJ2-3; D gene ambiguous. Germline loops: CDR1 LGHNA, CDR2 YSLEER. This CDR3 comprises 18 residues. V was shortened by 0 bases and J by 3 bases, with 19 bases between the two germline ends. The CDR3 bases are TGCGCCAGCAGCCAAGATCTAGACTTTCTGGGTAGAACAGATACGCAGTATTTT. This encodes CASSQDLDFLGRTDTQYF.

The V gene is TRBV4-2, the J gene TRBJ2-1; 13 positions agree with TRBD2. Germline CDR1 LGHNA, CDR2 YNFKEQ. Losses at the gene ends were 0 bases for V and 6 bases for J; bases not matched to a gene: 5. This CDR3 has 17 amino acids. CDR3: CASSQDFRTSGGNEQFF. CDR3 DNA sequence: TGTGCCAGCAGCCAAGATTTCCGGACTAGCGGGGGCAATGAGCAGTTCTTC.

The chain uses TRBV28 and TRBJ1-1; D not certain. V lost 3 bases, J lost 0 bases, and 17 bases lay in between. The CDR3 is 17 amino acids. Germline V CDR1 and CDR2: MDHEN, SYDVKM. This CDR3 is CASSFPPHAAMNTEAFF. The CDR3 DNA follows: TGTGCCAGCAGTTTCCCCCCCCATGCGGCAATGAACACTGAAGCTTTCTTT.

V usage is TRBV27 and J usage is TRBJ1-5; tentatively, D is TRBD1 (5 bases). This CDR3 spans 17 amino acids. Germline CDR1 MNHEY, CDR2 SMNVEV (reference sequence). Trimming removed 3 bases at V and 4 bases at J, with 19 bases between. CDR3 in amino acids: CASSFLPPGGGNQPQHF. CDR3 sequence (DNA): TGTGCCAGCAGTTTTCTACCCCCCGGGGGTGGAAATCAGCCCCAGCATTTT.

CDR3 sequence: CAISPEGDTQYF. CDR3 nucleotide sequence: TGTGCCATCTCGCCGGAGGGAGATACGCAGTATTTT. This chain uses TRBV10-3 with TRBJ2-3; D may be TRBD2 (6 bases). The V and J ends lost 8 bases and 5 bases respectively, with 11 bases between them. There are 12 residues in the CDR3. Looked up from germline, CDR1 is ENHRY and CDR2 is SYGVKD.

The gene calls are TRBV5-1 and TRBJ1-6; possibly TRBD1 for D (5 bases). The germline gives CDR1 SGHRS, CDR2 YFSETQ. Trimming pared 4 bases from V and 7 bases from J, leaving 12 bases between. CDR3 length: 14 residues. The CDR3 loop reads CASSLWDLNSPLHF. The CDR3 region has the DNA TGCGCCAGCAGCCTCTGGGACTTAAATTCACCCCTCCACTTT.

This chain uses TRBV5-4 with TRBJ2-5; the match to TRBD2 covers 7 bases. V lost 4 bases and J lost 2; bases outside the gene matches: 5. Germline V gene sequence: CDR1 SGHNT, CDR2 YYREEE (reference sequence). The CDR3 sequence is 14 residues long. CDR3 in amino acids: CASSTGTNQETQYF. DNA of the CDR3: TGTGCCAGCAGCACCGGGACTAATCAAGAGACCCAGTACTTC. The entire variable domain, with the rest obtained from reference TRBV5-4 and TRBJ2-5, is as follows: ETGVTQSPTHLIKTRGQQVTLRCSSQSGHNTVSWYQQALGQGPQFIFQYYREEENGRGNFPPRFSGLQFPNYSSELNVNALELDDSALYLCASSTGTNQETQYFGPGTRLLVL.

The chain recombines TRBV9 with TRBJ2-1; no definite D call. The germline CDR1 and CDR2 sequences are SGDLS and YYNGEE. V was clipped by 2 bases and J by 7 bases, with 10 bases between them. CDR3 length equals 13 residues. The CDR3 DNA is TGTGCCAGCAGCGTGGGCCCTTTGAATGAGCAGTTCTTC. Amino acids: CASSVGPLNEQFF. Looking up the rest from reference TRBV9 and TRBJ2-1 gives the full variable domain: DSGVTQTPKHLITATGQRVTLRCSPRSGDLSVYWYQQSLDQGLQFLIQYYNGEERAKGNILERFSAQQFPDLHSELNLSSLELGDSALYFCASSVGPLNEQFFGPGTRLTVL.

The V gene is TRBV28, the J gene TRBJ2-5; 8 positions match TRBD1. V gave up 5 bases and J gave up 3 bases; unmatched junction bases: 5. Germline V gene sequence: CDR1 MDHEN, CDR2 SYDVKM. The CDR3 is made up of 14 amino acids. CDR3 sequence (DNA): TGTGCCAGCAGTCCGAGGACAGGGAAAGAGACCCAGTACTTC. The encoded protein is CASSPRTGKETQYF.

V is TRBV12-3 or TRBV12-4 and J is TRBJ2-7; 7 bases line up with TRBD1. The trim removed 0 bases at V and 9 bases at J, leaving 2 bases unmatched. The CDR3 is 12 amino acids. CDR3 in DNA: TGTGCCAGCAGTTTAGCGAGGACAGGGCAGTACTTC. Amino acids: CASSLARTGQYF.

The CDR3 DNA follows: TGTGCCAGCAGCTTTCAGCGGGAGGTGGTCTACGAGCAGTACTTC. The encoded protein is CASSFQREVVYEQYF. The gene calls are TRBV7-8 and TRBJ2-7, with TRBD2 identical over 9 bases. J lost 3 bases, V lost 3 bases, and 6 bases had no gene match. Germline loops: CDR1 SGHVS, CDR2 FQNEAQ. The CDR3 is 15 residues long.

This sequence joins TRBV14 and TRBJ1-2; D remains unclear. CDR1 is SGHDN, CDR2 FVKESK, per germline. CDR3 length: 16 amino acids. V was shortened by 3 bases and J by 6 bases, with 20 bases between the two germline ends. This CDR3 reads CASSQVGGPWTNGYTF. CDR3 coding DNA: TGTGCCAGCAGCCAGGTTGGCGGACCGTGGACTAATGGCTACACCTTC.

CDR3 sequence (DNA): TGTGCCAGCAGCTTGTATAGGACAGTGAACACCGGGGAGCTGTTTTTT. It encodes CASSLYRTVNTGELFF. The chain recombines TRBV5-8 with TRBJ2-2, with D possibly being TRBD1 (6 bases). CDR1 is SGHTS and CDR2 is YDEGEE in the germline V gene. V was pared by 1 base and J by 1 base, with 11 bases between. CDR3 length: 16 amino acids.

J is TRBJ2-1 and V is TRBV2, with a possible D match to TRBD2 (6 bases). This CDR3 is 15 amino acids long. CDR1 and CDR2 (germline): SNHLY, FYNNEI. With 7 bases removed from V and 10 bases from J, the gap between germline ends came to 23 bases. CDR3 nucleotides: TGTGCCAGCACCATGGAGAGGGGAAGAACTAGCGAGCAGTTCTTC. Translating it yields CASTMERGRTSEQFF.

This clone was counted once. At the DNA level, this CDR3 is encoded by other sequences in the same sample as well. This chain uses TRBV3-1 (or the pseudogene TRBV3-2) with TRBJ2-3; 8 nucleotides match TRBD2. With 3 bases clipped from V and 3 bases from J, the junction kept 5 bases outside the gene matches. CDR3 length: 15 residues. Germline CDR1 is LGHDT and CDR2 is YNNKEL (reference sequence). CDR3: CASSQSLAGTDTQYF. The CDR3 DNA reads TGTGCCAGCAGCCAGTCCTTAGCGGGAACAGATACGCAGTATTTT.

The chain links TRBV18 to TRBJ2-2; no clear D. The V gene's germline CDR1 is KGHSH and CDR2 LQKENI. V was shortened by 2 bases and J by 9 bases, with 10 bases between the two germline ends. This CDR3 has 13 amino acids. DNA of the CDR3: TGTGCCAGCTCACCAGACCAGGATAGGGAGCTGTTTTTT. This encodes CASSPDQDRELFF.

This clone was recorded once. Other DNA sequences in this specimen translate into the identical CDR3. V gene TRBV18 combines with J gene TRBJ2-3; 13 bases agree with TRBD2. V trimming: 2 bases; J trimming: 4 bases; junction bases outside the gene matches: 3. This CDR3 comprises 16 residues. CDR1 KGHSH and CDR2 LQKENI come from the germline V gene. The CDR3 reads CASSPRTSGSADTQYF. The CDR3 region has the DNA TGTGCCAGCTCACCAAGGACTAGCGGGAGCGCAGATACGCAGTATTTT.

This clone was counted a few times. The chain has TRBV7-8 and TRBJ2-7, with D possibly matching TRBD2 (6 bases). This CDR3 is 16 amino acids long. Trimming cost V 5 bases and J 0 bases, with 17 bases left between them. CDR1 is SGHVS, CDR2 FQNEAQ, per germline. The DNA of the CDR3 is TGTGCCAGCAGCGTCCGACTAGGGTCGAGCTCCTACGAGCAGTACTTC. Translated, it gives CASSVRLGSSSYEQYF.